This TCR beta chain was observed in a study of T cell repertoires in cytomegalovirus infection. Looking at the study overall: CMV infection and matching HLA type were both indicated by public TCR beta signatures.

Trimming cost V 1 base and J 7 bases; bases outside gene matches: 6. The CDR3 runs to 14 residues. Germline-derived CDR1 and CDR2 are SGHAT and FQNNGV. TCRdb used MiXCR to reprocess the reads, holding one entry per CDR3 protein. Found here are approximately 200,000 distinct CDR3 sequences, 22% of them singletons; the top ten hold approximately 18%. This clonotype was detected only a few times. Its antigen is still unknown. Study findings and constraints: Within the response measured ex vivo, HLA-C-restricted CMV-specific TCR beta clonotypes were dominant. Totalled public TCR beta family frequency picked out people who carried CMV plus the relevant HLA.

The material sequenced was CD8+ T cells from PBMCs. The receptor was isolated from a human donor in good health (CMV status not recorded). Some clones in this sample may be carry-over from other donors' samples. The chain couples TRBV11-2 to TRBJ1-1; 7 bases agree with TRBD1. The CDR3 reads CASSLVGTEVEAFF. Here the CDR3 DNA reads TGTGCCAGCAGCTTAGTTGGGACAGAGGTTGAAGCTTTCTTT. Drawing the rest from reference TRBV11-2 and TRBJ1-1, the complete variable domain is EAGVAQSPRYKIIEKRQSVAFWCNPISGHATLYWYQQILGQGPKLLIQFQNNGVVDDSQLPKDRFSAERLKGVDSTLKIQPAKLEDSAVYLCASSLVGTEVEAFFGQGTRLTVV.